This TCR beta chain was obtained from a study of CD8 T cells in ankylosing spondylitis. Libraries for TCR beta were made by quantitative 5'-RACE with molecular barcodes. TCRdb ran MiXCR on the 5' RACE reads and lists one entry per CDR3 protein. Of roughly 250,000 distinct CDR3 sequences listed, around 9.1% are singletons. There are many counts of this clonotype. Antigen specificity is unknown. The CDR3 is 12 amino acids. Germline V lookup: CDR1 SGHNT, CDR2 YYREEE (reference sequence). V gave up 10 bases and J gave up 1 base, with 11 bases separating them. Study-wide results and caveats: Significant enrichment of disease-linked clones was reportedly seen in matched ankylosing spondylitis synovial fluid. In the blood and synovial fluid of reactive arthritis, some motif variants had been previously reported. A TCR beta motif of several highly homologous variants seemed to mark ankylosing spondylitis blood.

Sequenced: blood, either unsorted or a sorted T cell fraction (not recorded which). This clonotype was sampled from a male donor with ankylosing spondylitis or in good health (not recorded which). The V call is TRBV5-4, the J call TRBJ1-2; unclear D gene. The CDR3 DNA sequence: TGTGCCGCGGCCAGGAGTAACTATGGCTACACCTTC. It is translated as CAAARSNYGYTF.